The rows below give T cell receptor beta chains drawn from one sample of a study of blood T cell repertoires in COVID-19. Method: immunoSEQ multiplex PCR; TCRdb's copy keeps in-frame clones and lacks some. The sample records about 65,000 clones, 65% to 85% being singletons. The sequenced sample consisted of peripheral blood. These receptors all come from a human donor in a cohort sampled during active COVID-19. Both conserved end residues are part of each CDR3. Fields, in order: CDR3 DNA, CDR3 protein, V gene, J gene, D gene, clone size. A D gene is named only where the DNA matches it firmly. A row's size may be missing; if present it is once, few, many or a size class.

CDR3nt: TGTGCCAGCAGCTTGATCCGAGGGGGCACTGAAGCTTTCTTT
CDR3aa: CASSLIRGGTEAFF
v_gene: TRBV11-2
j_gene: TRBJ1-1
d_gene: .
abundance: .

CDR3nt: TGTGCCAGCAGCGCGGACCCTCAGGCAGGGGCCGCAAAGACCCAGTACTTC
CDR3aa: CASSADPQAGAAKTQYF
v_gene: TRBV5-8
j_gene: TRBJ2-5
d_gene: .
abundance: .

CDR3nt: TGTGCCAGCAGCCAGATTAATGAAAAACTGTTTTTT
CDR3aa: CASSQINEKLFF
v_gene: TRBV7-9
j_gene: TRBJ1-4
d_gene: .
abundance: .

CDR3nt: TGTGCCAGTAGTATACGTAACATCCAGCCCCAGCATTTT
CDR3aa: CASSIRNIQPQHF
v_gene: TRBV19
j_gene: TRBJ1-5
d_gene: .
abundance: .

CDR3nt: TGTGCCAGCATTCATCGGGCGGGGATTAACTATGGCTACACCTTC
CDR3aa: CASIHRAGINYGYTF
v_gene: TRBV28
j_gene: TRBJ1-2
d_gene: .
abundance: .

CDR3nt: TGTGCCAGCTCACCTAACCAGGGGAGCACCGGGGAGCTGTTTTTT
CDR3aa: CASSPNQGSTGELFF
v_gene: TRBV18
j_gene: TRBJ2-2
d_gene: .
abundance: .

CDR3nt: TGTGCCAGCAGCTGGGGGGCCTACGAGCAGTACTTC
CDR3aa: CASSWGAYEQYF
v_gene: TRBV5-6
j_gene: TRBJ2-7
d_gene: .
abundance: .

CDR3nt: TGTGCCAGCAGTTTCGAAACAGGGGTTACTGAAGCTTTCTTT
CDR3aa: CASSFETGVTEAFF
v_gene: TRBV6-6
j_gene: TRBJ1-1
d_gene: TRBD1
abundance: .

CDR3nt: TGTGCCAGCTCACGGCAGGGGGCTTGGGAGGACGAGCAGTACTTC
CDR3aa: CASSRQGAWEDEQYF
v_gene: TRBV18
j_gene: TRBJ2-7
d_gene: TRBD1
abundance: once

CDR3nt: TGCGCCAGCAGCCAAGAATTAGGCAGGCCTGAAGCTTTCTTT
CDR3aa: CASSQELGRPEAFF
v_gene: TRBV4-3
j_gene: TRBJ1-1
d_gene: .
abundance: .

CDR3nt: TGTGCCAGCAGTTACGAGAGGGAGCTGTTTTTT
CDR3aa: CASSYERELFF
v_gene: TRBV6-5
j_gene: TRBJ2-2
d_gene: .
abundance: .

CDR3nt: TGTGCCAGCACCCGGGACAGGGGGTTGGATGGCTACACCTTC
CDR3aa: CASTRDRGLDGYTF
v_gene: TRBV5-5
j_gene: TRBJ1-2
d_gene: TRBD1
abundance: .

CDR3nt: TGCAGTGCTCAACTAGCGGGCATTCAGTACTTC
CDR3aa: CSAQLAGIQYF
v_gene: TRBV20-1
j_gene: TRBJ2-4
d_gene: TRBD2
abundance: .

CDR3nt: TGTGCCAGCAGTTCCCCTGCAGGGGTCGACACTGAAGCTTTCTTT
CDR3aa: CASSSPAGVDTEAFF
v_gene: TRBV6-5
j_gene: TRBJ1-1
d_gene: .
abundance: .

CDR3nt: TGTGCCAGCAGAACACCTGGGGCCAACGTCCTGACTTTC
CDR3aa: CASRTPGANVLTF
v_gene: TRBV27
j_gene: TRBJ2-6
d_gene: .
abundance: .

CDR3nt: TGCGCCAGCAGCGGCTGGGGCAGTAACACTGAAGCTTTCTTT
CDR3aa: CASSGWGSNTEAFF
v_gene: TRBV5-1
j_gene: TRBJ1-1
d_gene: .
abundance: .

CDR3nt: TGTGCCAGCAGCGTGGGACTAGCCGGCGATGAGCAGTTCTTC
CDR3aa: CASSVGLAGDEQFF
v_gene: TRBV7-9
j_gene: TRBJ2-1
d_gene: TRBD2
abundance: .

CDR3nt: TGTGCCAGCAGTTCACGCCCGGGACTAGCCTCCAATGAGCAGTTCTTC
CDR3aa: CASSSRPGLASNEQFF
v_gene: TRBV6-2/TRBV6-3
j_gene: TRBJ2-1
d_gene: TRBD2
abundance: .

CDR3nt: TGTGCCAGCAGCGACAGGGCAAGTAACACTGAAGCTTTCTTT
CDR3aa: CASSDRASNTEAFF
v_gene: TRBV2
j_gene: TRBJ1-1
d_gene: TRBD1
abundance: .

CDR3nt: TGCGCCAGCAGCTTGGAATATCGGAACACTGAAGCTTTCTTT
CDR3aa: CASSLEYRNTEAFF
v_gene: TRBV5-1
j_gene: TRBJ1-1
d_gene: .
abundance: few

CDR3nt: TGTGCTAGTGCCCGTCGAGAGACCCAGTACTTC
CDR3aa: CASARRETQYF
v_gene: TRBV12-5
j_gene: TRBJ2-5
d_gene: .
abundance: .

CDR3nt: TGTGCCAGCAGCGCCACAGGGGTTCCCTACGAGCAGTACTTC
CDR3aa: CASSATGVPYEQYF
v_gene: TRBV9
j_gene: TRBJ2-7
d_gene: TRBD1
abundance: .

CDR3nt: TGCGCCAGCAGCCCCCAGACAGGGGGCTCCTACGAGCAGTACTTC
CDR3aa: CASSPQTGGSYEQYF
v_gene: TRBV5-1
j_gene: TRBJ2-7
d_gene: TRBD1
abundance: .

CDR3nt: TGTGCCAGCAGGCCGGGACTAGCTGGAGATACGCAGTATTTT
CDR3aa: CASRPGLAGDTQYF
v_gene: TRBV28
j_gene: TRBJ2-3
d_gene: TRBD2
abundance: .

CDR3nt: TGTGCCAGCTCACCGGGCGAGGGCTTCTATGGCTACACCTTC
CDR3aa: CASSPGEGFYGYTF
v_gene: TRBV18
j_gene: TRBJ1-2
d_gene: .
abundance: .

CDR3nt: TGTGCCAGCAGCTTAGACAGGGGTCATACTGAAGCTTTCTTT
CDR3aa: CASSLDRGHTEAFF
v_gene: TRBV3-1/TRBV3-2
j_gene: TRBJ1-1
d_gene: TRBD1
abundance: .

CDR3nt: TGTGCCGGTAAAACAGGGGGCGCGGACACTGAAGCTTTCTTT
CDR3aa: CAGKTGGADTEAFF
v_gene: TRBV28
j_gene: TRBJ1-1
d_gene: TRBD1
abundance: .

CDR3nt: TGTGCCAGCGGGGCTGGCGGCGCAGATACGCAGTATTTT
CDR3aa: CASGAGGADTQYF
v_gene: TRBV7-9
j_gene: TRBJ2-3
d_gene: .
abundance: .

CDR3nt: TGCGCCAGCAGCTTGGCTGCGGGCTACGAGCAGTACTTC
CDR3aa: CASSLAAGYEQYF
v_gene: TRBV5-1
j_gene: TRBJ2-7
d_gene: .
abundance: .

CDR3nt: TGTGCCATCAGTGAGTATACAGGGGGCCGGAGCAATCAGCCCCAGCATTTT
CDR3aa: CAISEYTGGRSNQPQHF
v_gene: TRBV10-3
j_gene: TRBJ1-5
d_gene: TRBD1
abundance: once

CDR3nt: TGTGCCAGCAGCTTAGATCCCGGGAGGGGAACTGAAGCTTTCTTT
CDR3aa: CASSLDPGRGTEAFF
v_gene: TRBV11-2
j_gene: TRBJ1-1
d_gene: .
abundance: .

CDR3nt: TGTGCCAGCAGTCTTACCTCCCGTAGGGAGGTCTCCTACGAGCAGTACTTC
CDR3aa: CASSLTSRREVSYEQYF
v_gene: TRBV27
j_gene: TRBJ2-7
d_gene: .
abundance: .

CDR3nt: TGTGCCAGCAGCACCGCTAGCGGGAACTCCTACGAGCAGTACTTC
CDR3aa: CASSTASGNSYEQYF
v_gene: TRBV4-2
j_gene: TRBJ2-7
d_gene: TRBD2
abundance: .

CDR3nt: TGTGCCAGCACTCTAGAAAGCCTTAACTATGGCTACACCTTC
CDR3aa: CASTLESLNYGYTF
v_gene: TRBV6-5
j_gene: TRBJ1-2
d_gene: .
abundance: .

CDR3nt: TGCGCCAGCAGCTTGGGACCTGGACAGGAAGAGACCCAGTACTTC
CDR3aa: CASSLGPGQEETQYF
v_gene: TRBV5-1
j_gene: TRBJ2-5
d_gene: TRBD1
abundance: .

CDR3nt: TGTGCCTACCATCCGACAGGATTCCTCTATAATTCACCCCTCCACTTT
CDR3aa: CAYHPTGFLYNSPLHF
v_gene: TRBV30
j_gene: TRBJ1-6
d_gene: .
abundance: .

CDR3nt: TGTGCCAGCAGCCGACTAGCTGGAGATACGCAGTATTTT
CDR3aa: CASSRLAGDTQYF
v_gene: TRBV7-3
j_gene: TRBJ2-3
d_gene: TRBD2
abundance: .

CDR3nt: TGTGCCAGCAGTACTCGACAGGGCGTGAACACTGAAGCTTTCTTT
CDR3aa: CASSTRQGVNTEAFF
v_gene: TRBV6-2/TRBV6-3
j_gene: TRBJ1-1
d_gene: TRBD1
abundance: .

CDR3nt: TGTGCCAGTAGTGTACAGGGGGGCAATCAGCCCCAGCATTTT
CDR3aa: CASSVQGGNQPQHF
v_gene: TRBV19
j_gene: TRBJ1-5
d_gene: TRBD1
abundance: once

CDR3nt: TGTGCCAGCAGCCAAGGCCTGAGATACGAGCAGTACTTC
CDR3aa: CASSQGLRYEQYF
v_gene: TRBV3-1/TRBV3-2
j_gene: TRBJ2-7
d_gene: .
abundance: .

CDR3nt: TGCGCCAGCAGCCGTGGGGACAGGGGCAATCAGCCCCAGCATTTT
CDR3aa: CASSRGDRGNQPQHF
v_gene: TRBV4-1
j_gene: TRBJ1-5
d_gene: TRBD1
abundance: .

CDR3nt: TGCGCCAGCAGCCAAATCAGGAACACCGGGGAGCTGTTTTTT
CDR3aa: CASSQIRNTGELFF
v_gene: TRBV4-3
j_gene: TRBJ2-2
d_gene: .
abundance: once

CDR3nt: TGCGCCAGCAGCTTGAATGGACACCTCTCTGGAAACACCATATATTTT
CDR3aa: CASSLNGHLSGNTIYF
v_gene: TRBV5-1
j_gene: TRBJ1-3
d_gene: .
abundance: .

CDR3nt: TGTGCCAGCAAGACAGGCCTTAATTCACCCCTCCACTTT
CDR3aa: CASKTGLNSPLHF
v_gene: TRBV2
j_gene: TRBJ1-6
d_gene: .
abundance: .

CDR3nt: TGTGCCAGCAGTGAACAGGGGCGCGAGCAGTACTTC
CDR3aa: CASSEQGREQYF
v_gene: TRBV25-1
j_gene: TRBJ2-7
d_gene: .
abundance: .

CDR3nt: TGTGCCTGGAGGGGCGGGACGCACAGAAATGAGCAGTTCTTC
CDR3aa: CAWRGGTHRNEQFF
v_gene: TRBV30
j_gene: TRBJ2-1
d_gene: .
abundance: .

CDR3nt: TGTGCTAGTGGAACCAAACAGGGTGTTGGAACTGAAGCTTTCTTT
CDR3aa: CASGTKQGVGTEAFF
v_gene: TRBV12-5
j_gene: TRBJ1-1
d_gene: .
abundance: once

CDR3nt: TGCAGTGCTAGTGGGGACAGGAAGAATACGCAGTATTTT
CDR3aa: CSASGDRKNTQYF
v_gene: TRBV20-1
j_gene: TRBJ2-3
d_gene: TRBD1
abundance: .

CDR3nt: TGCGCCAGCAGGAGGACGAGGGCGGACACTGAAGCTTTCTTT
CDR3aa: CASRRTRADTEAFF
v_gene: TRBV5-1
j_gene: TRBJ1-1
d_gene: .
abundance: .

CDR3nt: TGCGCCAGCAGCTCGCAGGGGGGCGGATTGACAGAGGAGCAGTATTTT
CDR3aa: CASSSQGGGLTEEQYF
v_gene: TRBV5-1
j_gene: TRBJ2-3
d_gene: .
abundance: once